This paragraph reports one T cell receptor (beta chain). The antigen is undetermined. Germline V lookup: CDR1 SGHTA, CDR2 FQGNSA. J lost 5 bases, V lost 4 bases, and 7 bases had no gene match. The CDR3 is made up of 15 amino acids. The data were taken from a study of OX40 agonist ivuxolimab in advanced cancers. Overall study: Those treated in dose escalation had hepatocellular carcinoma, melanoma, renal cell cancer or head and neck cancer. Antecedent anti-PD-1, anti-PD-L1 or anti-CTLA-4 therapy was permissible, with around 40% having received some.

Sequencing used immunoSEQ multiplex PCR; TCRdb keeps in-frame clones, though not all of them. This table has about 94,000 clones, around 86% appearing once. Broader study findings: At doses 0.1 to 3.0 mg/kg, CD4+ and CD8+ clones expanded.

The study sampled blood at baseline, cycle 4 day 1, and cycle 7 day 1. The starting material was CD4+ or CD8+ T cells sorted from blood, obtained in a trial of the OX40 agonist ivuxolimab. This clonotype was obtained from an adult with an advanced solid tumor such as melanoma, head and neck, liver or kidney cancer. The V call is TRBV7-2, the J call TRBJ2-1; TRBD2 matches at 8 bases. The CDR3 protein is CASSSGGSGDNEQFF. CDR3 bases: TGTGCCAGCAGCTCGGGGGGTAGCGGGGACAATGAGCAGTTCTTC.